The table lists the clone carrying this T cell receptor beta chain with a few counts. Antigen specificity is unknown. The data were taken from a study of cytomegalovirus exposure and HLA in healthy donors. Notes on the study in general: In an earlier analysis, productive rearrangement rates for most beta V segments clustered near 90% or 30%. Later analysis associated a missense DCLRE1C variant with TCR beta V- and J-gene trimming.

The PCR employed 60 Vbeta primers together with 13 Jbeta primers. Generated by immunoSEQ multiplex PCR, the TCRdb table keeps only in-frame clones and is missing some. The sample has some 180,000 clones, about 9.4% seen once. The germline gives CDR1 SGHRS, CDR2 YFSETQ. This CDR3 is 18 amino acids long. V was pared by 0 bases and J by 0 bases, with 9 bases of the junction left unmatched. The clonotype originates from a woman in her twenties or thirties in good health and CMV-seropositive. The sample consisted of PBMCs. This chain uses TRBV5-1 with TRBJ2-7; TRBD2 matches 10 bases. This CDR3 is CASSLARGLAKFSYEQYF. Here the CDR3 DNA reads TGCGCCAGCAGCTTGGCCCGGGGACTAGCGAAGTTCTCCTACGAGCAGTACTTC.